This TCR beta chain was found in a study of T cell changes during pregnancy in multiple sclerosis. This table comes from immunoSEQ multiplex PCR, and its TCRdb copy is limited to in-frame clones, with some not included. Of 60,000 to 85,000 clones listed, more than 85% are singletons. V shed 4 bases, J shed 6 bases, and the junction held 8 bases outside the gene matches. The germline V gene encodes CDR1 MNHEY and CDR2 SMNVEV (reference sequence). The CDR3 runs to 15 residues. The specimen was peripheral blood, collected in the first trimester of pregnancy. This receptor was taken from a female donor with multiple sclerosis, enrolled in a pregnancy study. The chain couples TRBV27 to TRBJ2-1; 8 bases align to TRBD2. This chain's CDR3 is CASSSGRGAPNEQFF. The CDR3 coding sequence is TGTGCCAGCAGTTCCGGGAGGGGGGCCCCCAATGAGCAGTTCTTC.